A selection of T cell receptor beta chains follows, all from one sample in a study of T cell repertoires in cytomegalovirus infection. One entry per CDR3 protein results from TCRdb running MiXCR on the reads. This table holds about 80,000 distinct CDR3 sequences, 3.7% found once. Input material: PBMCs. These TCRs come from a human donor in good health (CMV status not recorded). Some clones in this sample may be carry-over from other donors' samples. Each CDR3 is given with its conserved first and last residue. D genes are given only for firm matches. The size entry is marked missing in some rows and otherwise reads once, few, many or a size class.

len	d_gene	j_gene	abundance	v_gene	CDR3aa	CDR3nt
15	.	TRBJ1-2	.	TRBV2	CASTLGHGVDYGYTF	TGTGCCAGCACCCTGGGGCATGGGGTGGACTATGGCTACACCTTC
11	.	TRBJ1-2	many	TRBV28	CASRILGGYTF	TGTGCCAGCAGAATCCTGGGCGGCTACACCTTC
13	TRBD1	TRBJ2-2	many	TRBV19	CASRDRAPGELFF	TGTGCCAGCCGGGACAGGGCGCCCGGGGAGCTGTTTTTT
14	.	TRBJ2-5	many	TRBV28	CASSETGFQETQYF	TGTGCCAGCAGTGAAACAGGGTTCCAAGAGACCCAGTACTTC
16	TRBD1	TRBJ2-7	many	TRBV28	CASNFIRGKSPYEQYF	TGTGCCAGCAACTTCATCAGGGGGAAGAGTCCCTACGAGCAGTACTTC
17	TRBD1	TRBJ1-3	many	TRBV7-6	CASSPRTGTLSGNTIYF	TGTGCCAGCAGCCCTAGGACAGGGACGCTCTCTGGAAACACCATATATTTT
15	.	TRBJ2-1	few	TRBV14	CASSQVGFSYNEQFF	TGTGCCAGCAGCCAAGTGGGCTTCTCCTACAATGAGCAGTTCTTC
13	.	TRBJ1-1	many	TRBV29-1	CSVESKGTGEAFF	TGCAGCGTTGAAAGCAAGGGGACGGGTGAAGCTTTCTTT
13	.	TRBJ2-6	many	TRBV6-2/TRBV6-3	CASSYVRLGVLTF	TGTGCCAGCAGTTACGTCCGGCTGGGCGTCCTGACTTTC
14	.	TRBJ1-1	many	TRBV20-1	CSASPSGRGARAFF	TGCAGTGCTAGTCCCTCTGGACGGGGGGCTAGAGCTTTCTTT
13	.	TRBJ2-1	many	TRBV19	CATRHASYNEQFF	TGTGCCACCCGACATGCGTCCTACAATGAGCAGTTCTTC
16	.	TRBJ2-2	many	TRBV7-2	CASSLVRAPNTGELFF	TGTGCCAGCAGCTTAGTTCGGGCCCCGAACACCGGGGAGCTGTTTTTT
12	.	TRBJ1-2	many	TRBV30	CAWSVRGDGYTF	TGTGCCTGGAGTGTACGGGGGGATGGCTACACCTTC
17	TRBD1	TRBJ1-2	many	TRBV7-9	CASSSPGQGKYNYGYTF	TGTGCCAGCAGCTCACCGGGACAGGGGAAATATAACTATGGCTACACCTTC
14	.	TRBJ2-5	many	TRBV5-4	CASSLSLGGETQYF	TGTGCCAGCAGCTTATCCCTCGGTGGAGAGACCCAGTACTTC
16	.	TRBJ2-3	many	TRBV7-8	CASSLARGWETDTQYF	TGTGCCAGCAGCTTAGCGCGGGGATGGGAGACAGATACGCAGTATTTT
16	.	TRBJ2-3	many	TRBV7-3	CASSLNPSMLTDTQYF	TGTGCCAGCAGCTTAAACCCCTCCATGCTTACAGATACGCAGTATTTT
15	.	TRBJ1-5	many	TRBV4-3	CASSRYWDSNQPQHF	TGCGCCAGCAGCCGATATTGGGACAGCAATCAGCCCCAGCATTTT
14	.	TRBJ1-5	many	TRBV7-8	CASSLSGTNQPQHF	TGTGCCAGCAGCTTAAGCGGGACCAATCAGCCCCAGCATTTT
14	.	TRBJ1-6	many	TRBV7-2	CASSLDPRDSLLHF	TGTGCCAGCAGCTTAGACCCGAGGGACTCTCTCCTCCACTTT
16	.	TRBJ2-7	medium-sized	TRBV7-2	CASSGGWRTNRYEQYF	TGTGCCAGCAGCGGGGGGTGGAGGACGAATCGTTACGAGCAGTACTTC
15	TRBD1	TRBJ1-5	many	TRBV20-1	CSAPRTGGTDQPQHF	TGCAGTGCTCCCCGGACAGGGGGGACGGATCAGCCCCAGCATTTT
11	.	TRBJ1-1	many	TRBV27	CASRRGFEAFF	TGTGCCAGCAGACGGGGGTTCGAAGCTTTCTTT
15	TRBD1	TRBJ1-6	many	TRBV28	CASSLGDRDNSPLHF	TGTGCCAGCAGTTTGGGTGACAGGGATAATTCACCCCTCCACTTT
14	.	TRBJ1-5	many	TRBV7-2	CASSKKSNGQPQHF	TGTGCCAGCAGCAAGAAGTCCAATGGTCAGCCCCAGCATTTT
13	.	TRBJ1-3	many	TRBV7-8	CASSRSGGNTIYF	TGTGCCAGCAGCCGTTCTGGGGGAAACACCATATATTTT
13	.	TRBJ2-5	many	TRBV29-1	CSVGFGVGETQYF	TGCAGCGTTGGGTTTGGGGTTGGAGAGACCCAGTACTTC